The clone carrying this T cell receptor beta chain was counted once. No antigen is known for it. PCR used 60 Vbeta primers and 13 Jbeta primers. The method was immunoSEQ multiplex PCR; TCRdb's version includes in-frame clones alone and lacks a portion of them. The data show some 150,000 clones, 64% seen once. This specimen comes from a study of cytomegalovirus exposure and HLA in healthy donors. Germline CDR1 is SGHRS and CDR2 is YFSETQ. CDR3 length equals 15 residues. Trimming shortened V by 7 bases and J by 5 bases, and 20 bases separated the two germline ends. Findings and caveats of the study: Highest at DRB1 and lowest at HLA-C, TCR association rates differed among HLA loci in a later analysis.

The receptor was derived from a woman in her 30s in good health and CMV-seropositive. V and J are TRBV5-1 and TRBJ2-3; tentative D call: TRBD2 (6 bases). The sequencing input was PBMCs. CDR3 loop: CASGFPGSVQDTQYF. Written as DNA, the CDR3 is TGCGCCAGCGGATTTCCCGGGAGCGTCCAAGATACGCAGTATTTT. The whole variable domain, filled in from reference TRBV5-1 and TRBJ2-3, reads KAGVTQTPRYLIKTRGQQVTLSCSPISGHRSVSWYQQTPGQGLQFLFEYFSETQRNKGNFPGRFSGRQFSNSRSEMNVSTLELGDSALYLCASGFPGSVQDTQYFGPGTRLTVL.